The clone carrying this TCR beta chain was recorded once. These data originate in a study of cytomegalovirus exposure and HLA in healthy donors. Per the germline V gene, CDR1 is MNHEY and CDR2 is SVGAGI. V dropped 7 bases and J dropped 1 base, with 16 bases sitting between them. The CDR3 sequence is 15 residues long. With 60 Vbeta and 13 Jbeta primers, the PCR was carried out. In the authors' methods: Per a later analysis, the number of unique TCR beta chains was roughly 87 million, of which about 10 million were shared. The table came from immunoSEQ multiplex PCR; TCRdb's copy has only in-frame clones and leaves some out. The V and J calls and clone size were taken over from that table, and D and trimming were inferred from the DNA. In the table there are about 190,000 clones, more than 70% of which are singletons.

The material sequenced was PBMCs. The clonotype originates from a man aged 30-40 years in good health and CMV-seropositive. The V and J genes are TRBV6-5 and TRBJ1-1, with a weak D call TRBD1 (6 bases). The DNA for the CDR3 is TGTGCCAGCAATTCAGGGGAAAAGGGGAACACTGAAGCTTTCTTT. Its protein product is CASNSGEKGNTEAFF.